A single sample gave rise to the 20 T cell receptor beta chains below, sequenced in a study of long-term antiretroviral therapy in people with HIV. Version v3.0 of the immunoSEQ assay was performed at survey level. This table comes from immunoSEQ multiplex PCR, and its TCRdb copy is limited to in-frame clones, with some not included. The sample has some 29,000 clones, 70% to 90% seen once; the top ten hold around 4%. This material consisted of unsorted PBMCs, taken 0.5 years after starting antiretroviral therapy. The receptor source for this set is a woman between 18 and 30 years old with HIV.

This clone was recorded once. V usage is TRBV9 and J usage is TRBJ2-3, with D possibly being TRBD1 or TRBD2 (5 bases each). Trimming left V 6 bases short and J 6 bases short, with 20 bases between. The CDR3 runs 15 residues. Germline-derived CDR1 and CDR2 are SGDLS and YYNGEE. CDR3 nucleotide sequence: TGTGCCAGCACCAGATCCGGGACGCCGGGGGATACGCAGTATTTT. Protein product: CASTRSGTPGDTQYF.

This chain uses TRBV5-4 with TRBJ2-7, with D perhaps TRBD1 or TRBD2 (5 bases each). Germline-derived CDR1 and CDR2 are SGHNT and YYREEE (reference sequence). V lost 4 bases and J lost 0, with 14 bases in between. The CDR3 has 15 residues. CDR3 sequence (DNA): TGTGCCAGCAGCGTGGGACGGGGAAGCTCCTACGAGCAGTACTTC. Its protein product is CASSVGRGSSYEQYF.

The CDR3 is CASSVGTGPFNYGYTF. The CDR3 nucleotides are TGTGCCAGCAGCGTGGGGACAGGGCCTTTTAACTATGGCTACACCTTC. The chain employs TRBV9 and TRBJ1-2, with 9 bases identical to TRBD1. Germline assignment: CDR1 SGDLS and CDR2 YYNGEE. J was trimmed by 1 base and V by 2 bases; bases with no gene match: 6. The CDR3 has 16 residues. Using reference TRBV9 and TRBJ1-2 for the parts outside the CDR3, the full variable domain is DSGVTQTPKHLITATGQRVTLRCSPRSGDLSVYWYQQSLDQGLQFLIQYYNGEERAKGNILERFSAQQFPDLHSELNLSSLELGDSALYFCASSVGTGPFNYGYTFGSGTRLTVV.

The genes are TRBV28 and TRBJ2-7; 7 bases agree with TRBD1. The V gene's germline CDR1 is MDHEN and CDR2 SYDVKM. This CDR3 is 15 amino acids long. The V segment lost 4 bases and the J segment 7 bases; nucleotides outside the gene matches: 13. CDR3 residues: CASSSTGDPFREQYF. The CDR3, as DNA: TGTGCCAGCAGTTCCACAGGGGACCCCTTCAGGGAGCAGTACTTC.

This rearrangement joins TRBV10-3 to TRBJ1-5, with D unresolved. Deletions cut 3 bases from V and 3 bases from J, with 12 bases between. The germline CDR1 and CDR2 sequences are ENHRY and SYGVKD. CDR3 length: 15 residues. The DNA of the CDR3 is TGTGCCATCAGTGAAGTTACCGGGGACAATCAGCCCCAGCATTTT. Translating gives CAISEVTGDNQPQHF.

This chain uses TRBV18 with TRBJ2-7; the D is unclear. The V and J ends lost 3 bases and 3 bases respectively, with 12 bases between them. Per the germline V gene, CDR1 is KGHSH and CDR2 is LQKENI. CDR3 length: 14 amino acids. The CDR3 sequence: CASSPGPTNYEQYF. The CDR3 nucleotides are TGTGCCAGCTCACCTGGACCTACAAACTACGAGCAGTACTTC.

This chain uses TRBV6-5 with TRBJ2-7; D is unresolved. Germline values: CDR1 MNHEY, CDR2 SVGAGI. The CDR3 totals 14 residues. Deletions cut 2 bases from V and 0 bases from J, with 8 bases between. CDR3 coding DNA: TGTGCCAGCAGTTACAGGATAATCTCCTACGAGCAGTACTTC. Translation gives CASSYRIISYEQYF.

The rearrangement links TRBV4-3 to TRBJ1-6, with D hard to call. Trimming shortened V by 4 bases and J by 5 bases, and 15 bases separated the two germline ends. CDR1 and CDR2 (germline): LGHNA, YSLEER. The CDR3 loop spans 16 amino acids. The CDR3 bases are TGCGCCAGCAGCCTCACCGCCGGGATGAATAATTCACCCCTCCACTTT. Its protein is CASSLTAGMNNSPLHF.

The chain joins TRBV25-1 to TRBJ2-3; either TRBD1 or TRBD2 may supply D (6 bases each). Trimming shortened V by 7 bases and J by 6 bases, and 17 bases separated the two germline ends. This CDR3 comprises 14 residues. Looked up from germline, CDR1 is MGHDK and CDR2 is SYGVNS. The CDR3 sequence is CASIGGVRGDTQYF. The CDR3 coding sequence is TGTGCCAGCATTGGGGGCGTACGGGGGGATACGCAGTATTTT.

V usage is TRBV7-9 and J usage is TRBJ1-3; D is unresolved. The germline gives CDR1 SEHNR, CDR2 FQNEAQ (reference sequence). V lost 5 bases to trimming and J lost 0 bases, with 17 bases between them. This CDR3 has 17 amino acids. CDR3 amino acids: CASSPLLGESSGNTIYF. CDR3 nucleotide sequence: TGTGCCAGCAGCCCGCTTCTCGGGGAAAGCTCTGGAAACACCATATATTTT.

V gene TRBV6-4 combines with J gene TRBJ1-1, with TRBD1 identical over 11 bases. There are 15 residues in the CDR3. The germline gives CDR1 MRHNA, CDR2 SNTAGT. J gave up 1 base and V 6 bases, and 4 bases lay outside the gene matches. The CDR3 is CASSRTGGWNTEAFF. The CDR3 region has the DNA TGTGCCAGCAGCAGGACAGGGGGCTGGAACACTGAAGCTTTCTTT.

The V gene is TRBV6-5, the J gene TRBJ1-2; D might be TRBD1 (6 bases). Trimming pared 2 bases from V and 6 bases from J, leaving 16 bases between. CDR1 and CDR2 from the germline V gene are MNHEY and SVGAGI. The CDR3 spans 15 residues. CDR3 region: CASSYAGHPRNGYTF. The CDR3, as DNA: TGTGCCAGCAGTTACGCGGGACACCCCAGAAATGGCTACACCTTC.

The chain couples TRBV7-2 to TRBJ2-7; perhaps D is TRBD1 or TRBD2 (6 bases each). Germline V gene lookup returns CDR1 SGHTA and CDR2 FQGNSA. The germline V and J ends were trimmed by 4 bases and 4 bases, with 8 bases remaining between them. The CDR3 totals 12 residues. CDR3: CASSWGAYEQYF. As DNA, the CDR3 is TGTGCCAGCAGCTGGGGGGCTTACGAGCAGTACTTC.

This chain joins TRBV5-8 and TRBJ1-1, with unresolved D. Trimming left V 2 bases short and J 6 bases short, with 8 bases between. The CDR3 spans 12 residues. Germline CDR1 is SGHTS and CDR2 is YDEGEE. CDR3 residues: CASSLRVSEAFF. CDR3 coding DNA: TGTGCCAGCAGCTTAAGAGTCTCTGAAGCTTTCTTT. Based on the CDR3 plus reference TRBV5-8 and TRBJ1-1, the full variable domain is EAGVTQSPTHLIKTRGQQATLRCSPISGHTSVYWYQQALGLGLQFLLWYDEGEERNRGNFPPRFSGRQFPNYSSELNVNALELEDSALYLCASSLRVSEAFFGQGTRLTVV.

This clone was seen a handful of times. This rearrangement joins TRBV7-9 to TRBJ1-2; possible D gene TRBD1, 6 bases. V lost 4 bases and J 8 bases, leaving 14 bases between the germline ends. Germline V lookup: CDR1 SEHNR, CDR2 FQNEAQ (reference sequence). CDR3 length equals 13 residues. CDR3 nucleotides: TGTGCCAGCAGCTCTCCGGGACATCGGGGCTACACCTTC. It yields the protein CASSSPGHRGYTF. Variable domain in full (rest from reference TRBV7-9 and TRBJ1-2): DTGVSQNPRHKITKRGQNVTFRCDPISEHNRLYWYRQTLGQGPEFLTYFQNEAQLEKSRLLSDRFSAERPKGSFSTLEIQRTEQGDSAMYLCASSSPGHRGYTFGSGTRLTVV.

The chain joins TRBV25-1 to TRBJ1-2; maybe TRBD1 (5 bases). Deletions cut 5 bases from V and 2 bases from J, with 12 bases between. This CDR3 region has 14 residues. Germline V gene sequence: CDR1 MGHDK, CDR2 SYGVNS. The CDR3 reads CASSLRAGNYGYTF. The CDR3 DNA follows: TGTGCCAGCAGTCTAAGGGCAGGGAACTATGGCTACACCTTC.

The genes are TRBV7-9 and TRBJ2-7, with D perhaps TRBD2 (6 bases). Germline V lookup: CDR1 SEHNR, CDR2 FQNEAQ (reference sequence). The CDR3 runs 16 residues. V lost 5 bases and J lost 4, with 21 bases in between. The CDR3 is CASSLVGVVAVYEQYF. The DNA for the CDR3 is TGTGCCAGCAGCCTAGTCGGGGTAGTAGCGGTTTACGAGCAGTACTTC.

The CDR3 reads CASSSPVGGEGNEQFF. The CDR3, as DNA: TGTGCCAGCTCATCCCCCGTGGGGGGGGAAGGCAATGAGCAGTTCTTC. The chain joins TRBV18 to TRBJ2-1; 7 bases are shared with TRBD2. This CDR3 region has 16 residues. J was trimmed by 6 bases and V by 5 bases; bases with no gene match: 13. Looked up from germline, CDR1 is KGHSH and CDR2 is LQKENI.

The rearrangement uses TRBV7-3 and TRBJ2-6; D is uncertain. This CDR3 is built from 17 residues. Germline CDR1 SGHTA, CDR2 FQGTGA. The ends were cut back, 5 bases at V and 0 bases at J, with 14 bases in the middle. CDR3: CASSLAGPTSGANVLTF. DNA for the CDR3: TGTGCCAGCAGCCTCGCCGGCCCGACCTCTGGGGCCAACGTCCTGACTTTC.

V and J are TRBV5-6 and TRBJ1-2, with D uncertain. Germline-derived CDR1 and CDR2 are SGHDT and YYEEEE. CDR3 size: 15 residues. Trimming pared 0 bases from V and 1 base from J, leaving 10 bases between. The CDR3 sequence: CASSLDRRFNYGYTF. The CDR3 DNA follows: TGTGCCAGCAGCTTGGACCGCCGGTTTAACTATGGCTACACCTTC.